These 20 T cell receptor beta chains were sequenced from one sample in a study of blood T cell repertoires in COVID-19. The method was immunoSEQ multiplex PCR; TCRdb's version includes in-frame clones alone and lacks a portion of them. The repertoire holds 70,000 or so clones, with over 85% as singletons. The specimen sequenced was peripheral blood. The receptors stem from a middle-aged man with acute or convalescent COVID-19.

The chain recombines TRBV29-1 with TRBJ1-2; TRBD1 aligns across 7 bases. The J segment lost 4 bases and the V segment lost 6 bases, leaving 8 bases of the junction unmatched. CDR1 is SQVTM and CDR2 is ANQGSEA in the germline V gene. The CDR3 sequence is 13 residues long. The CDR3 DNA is TGCAGCGTCGATACAGGGGCCACCTATGGCTACACCTTC. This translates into CSVDTGATYGYTF.

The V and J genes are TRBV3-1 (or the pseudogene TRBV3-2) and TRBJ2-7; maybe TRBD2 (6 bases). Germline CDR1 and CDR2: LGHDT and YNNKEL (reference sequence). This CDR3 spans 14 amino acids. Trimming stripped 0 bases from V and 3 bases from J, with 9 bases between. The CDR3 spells CASSQDLRGYEQYV. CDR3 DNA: TGTGCCAGCAGCCAAGATTTGCGGGGCTACGAGCAGTACGTC.

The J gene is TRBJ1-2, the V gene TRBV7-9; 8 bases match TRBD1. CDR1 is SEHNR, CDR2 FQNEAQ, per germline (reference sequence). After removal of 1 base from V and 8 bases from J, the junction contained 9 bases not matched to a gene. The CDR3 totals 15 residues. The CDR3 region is CASSLVGTGRRGYTF. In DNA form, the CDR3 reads TGTGCCAGCAGCTTAGTGGGGACAGGCCGCAGAGGCTACACCTTC.

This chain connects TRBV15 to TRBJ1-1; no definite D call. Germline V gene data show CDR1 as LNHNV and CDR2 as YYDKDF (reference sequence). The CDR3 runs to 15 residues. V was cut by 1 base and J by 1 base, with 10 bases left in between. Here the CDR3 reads CATSRGPPGNTEAFF. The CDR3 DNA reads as TGTGCCACCAGCAGAGGTCCCCCCGGGAACACTGAAGCTTTCTTT.

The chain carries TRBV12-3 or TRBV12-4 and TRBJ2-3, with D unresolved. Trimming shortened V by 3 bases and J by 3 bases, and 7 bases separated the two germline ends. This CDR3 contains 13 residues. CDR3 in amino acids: CASSLGSTDTQYF. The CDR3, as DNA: TGTGCCAGCAGTTTGGGCAGTACAGATACGCAGTATTTT.

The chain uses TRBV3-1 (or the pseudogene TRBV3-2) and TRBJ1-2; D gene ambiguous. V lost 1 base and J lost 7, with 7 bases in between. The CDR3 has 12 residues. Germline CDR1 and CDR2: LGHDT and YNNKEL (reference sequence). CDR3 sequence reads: CASSQASFGYTF. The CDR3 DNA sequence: TGTGCCAGCAGCCAAGCGTCTTTTGGCTACACCTTC.

Here the CDR3 DNA reads TGTGCCAGCAGCGGTGGACAGGATTATAATGAAAAACTGTTTTTT. As protein: CASSGGQDYNEKLFF. The V gene is TRBV9, the J gene TRBJ1-4; 7 bases are shared with TRBD1. Germline V CDR1 and CDR2: SGDLS, YYNGEE. The length of the CDR3 is 15 residues. The V segment lost 3 bases and the J segment 4 bases; nucleotides outside the gene matches: 6. The complete variable domain, with remaining parts taken from reference TRBV9 and TRBJ1-4, reads DSGVTQTPKHLITATGQRVTLRCSPRSGDLSVYWYQQSLDQGLQFLIQYYNGEERAKGNILERFSAQQFPDLHSELNLSSLELGDSALYFCASSGGQDYNEKLFFGSGTQLSVL.

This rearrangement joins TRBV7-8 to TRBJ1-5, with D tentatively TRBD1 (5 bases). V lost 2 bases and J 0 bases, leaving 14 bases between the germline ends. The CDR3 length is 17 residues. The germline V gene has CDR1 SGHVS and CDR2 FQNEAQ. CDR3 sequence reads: CASSLWPQVYSNQPQHF. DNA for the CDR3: TGTGCCAGCAGCTTATGGCCACAGGTGTATAGCAATCAGCCCCAGCATTTT.

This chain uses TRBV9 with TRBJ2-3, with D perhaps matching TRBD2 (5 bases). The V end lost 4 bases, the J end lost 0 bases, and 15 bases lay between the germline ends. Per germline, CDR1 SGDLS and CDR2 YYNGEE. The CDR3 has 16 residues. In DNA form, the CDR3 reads TGTGCCAGCAGCCCCCGAGCGGTCGGGAGCACAGATACGCAGTATTTT. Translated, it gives CASSPRAVGSTDTQYF.

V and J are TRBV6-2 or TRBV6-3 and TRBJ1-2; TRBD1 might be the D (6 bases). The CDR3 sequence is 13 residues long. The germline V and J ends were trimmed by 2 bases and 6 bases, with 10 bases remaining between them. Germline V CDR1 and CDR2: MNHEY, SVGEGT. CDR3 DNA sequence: TGTGCCAGCAGTTACGCCAGGGGCGATGGCTACACCTTC. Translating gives CASSYARGDGYTF.

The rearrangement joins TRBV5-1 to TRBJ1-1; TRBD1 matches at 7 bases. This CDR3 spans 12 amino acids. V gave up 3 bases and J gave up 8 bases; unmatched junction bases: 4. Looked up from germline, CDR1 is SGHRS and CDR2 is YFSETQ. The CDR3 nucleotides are TGCGCCAGCAGCTGGGGACAGACCGAAGCTTTCTTT. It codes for CASSWGQTEAFF.

CDR3 sequence reads: CASRYGGAGETQYF. The CDR3 region has the DNA TGTGCCAGCAGATACGGGGGGGCCGGTGAGACCCAGTACTTC. This chain connects TRBV2 to TRBJ2-5, with 8 nucleotides matching TRBD2. Germline lookup yields CDR1 SNHLY and CDR2 FYNNEI. The trim removed 6 bases at V and 5 bases at J, leaving 8 bases unmatched. The CDR3 extends over 14 amino acids.

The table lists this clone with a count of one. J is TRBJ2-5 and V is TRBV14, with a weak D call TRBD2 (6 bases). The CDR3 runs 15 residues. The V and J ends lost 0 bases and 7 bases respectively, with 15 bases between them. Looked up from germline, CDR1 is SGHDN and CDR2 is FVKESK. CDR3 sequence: CASSQDRGAYGTQYF. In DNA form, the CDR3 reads TGTGCCAGCAGCCAAGATCGCGGGGCGTATGGGACCCAGTACTTC.

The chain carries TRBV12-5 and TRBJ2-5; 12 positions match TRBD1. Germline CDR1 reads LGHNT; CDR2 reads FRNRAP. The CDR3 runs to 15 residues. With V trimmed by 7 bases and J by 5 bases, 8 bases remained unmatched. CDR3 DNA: TGTGCTAGTGCAACAGGGACAGGGGGCGATGAGACCCAGTACTTC. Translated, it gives CASATGTGGDETQYF.

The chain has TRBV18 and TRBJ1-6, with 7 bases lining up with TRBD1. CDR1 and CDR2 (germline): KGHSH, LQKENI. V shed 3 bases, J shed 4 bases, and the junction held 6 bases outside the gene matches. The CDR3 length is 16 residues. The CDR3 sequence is CASSPFMTGYNSPLHF. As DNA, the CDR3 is TGTGCCAGCTCACCGTTTATGACAGGGTATAATTCACCCCTCCACTTT.

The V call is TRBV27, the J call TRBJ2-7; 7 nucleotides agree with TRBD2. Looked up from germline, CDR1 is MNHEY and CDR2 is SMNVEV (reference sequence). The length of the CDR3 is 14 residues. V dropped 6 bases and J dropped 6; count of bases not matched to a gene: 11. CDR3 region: CASSPRLAGVEQYF. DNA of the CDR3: TGTGCCAGCAGCCCCAGACTAGCTGGAGTCGAGCAGTACTTC.

The CDR3: CASSPLPDSPSDTQYF. The CDR3 bases are TGTGCCAGCAGCCCCCTTCCAGACAGCCCATCAGATACGCAGTATTTT. V gene TRBV7-8 combines with J gene TRBJ2-3; the D gene is possibly TRBD1 (5 bases). The germline gives CDR1 SGHVS, CDR2 FQNEAQ. This CDR3 is built from 16 residues. The V and J ends lost 5 bases and 4 bases respectively, with 19 bases between them.

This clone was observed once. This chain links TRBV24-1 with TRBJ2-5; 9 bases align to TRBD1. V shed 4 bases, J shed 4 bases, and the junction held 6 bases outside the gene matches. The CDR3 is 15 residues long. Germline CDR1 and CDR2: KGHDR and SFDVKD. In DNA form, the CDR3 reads TGTGCCACCAGTGACCTCACAGGGGGCGGAGAGACCCAGTACTTC. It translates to CATSDLTGGGETQYF.

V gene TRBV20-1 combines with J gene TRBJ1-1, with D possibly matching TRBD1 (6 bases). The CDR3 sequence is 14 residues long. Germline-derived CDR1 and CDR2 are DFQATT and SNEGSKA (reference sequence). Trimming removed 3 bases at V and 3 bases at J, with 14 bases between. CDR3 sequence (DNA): TGCAGTGCTAGTGCAAAATACAGGGACACTGAAGCTTTCTTT. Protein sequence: CSASAKYRDTEAFF.

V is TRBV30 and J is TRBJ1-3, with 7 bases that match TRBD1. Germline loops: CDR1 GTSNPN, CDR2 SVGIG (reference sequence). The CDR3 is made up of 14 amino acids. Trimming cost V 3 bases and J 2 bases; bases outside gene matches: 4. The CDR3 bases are TGTGCCTGGAGGATCGGGACAGCTGGAAACACCATATATTTT. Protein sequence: CAWRIGTAGNTIYF. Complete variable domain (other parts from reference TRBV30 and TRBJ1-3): SQTIHQWPATLVQPVGSPLSLECTVEGTSNPNLYWYRQAAGRGLQLLFYSVGIGQISSEVPQNLSASRPQDRQFILSSKKLLLSDSGFYLCAWRIGTAGNTIYFGEGSWLTVV.